The source of this TCR beta chain is a study of T-cell memory formation after mild COVID-19 (dated by TCRdb to the early 2020s). Context from the whole study: TCR sequence clusters from the two donors were found to be largely donor specific. In a couple of donors, T-cell clones that expanded and contracted after mild COVID-19 were tracked by sequencing TCRalpha and TCRbeta repertoires over time. The cohort comprised two young, previously healthy adult volunteers, one female and one male. General findings and caveats noted by the study authors: Contracting CD4+ clones turned up mainly in the CM and EM memory subsets, whereas EMRA was where CD8+ clones were enriched. Clones contracting from day 15 to 85 had balanced CD4/CD8 phenotypes, while a second wave expanding from day 15 to 37 was biased towards CD4+. The study included only a couple of mild cases, and larger cohorts that include severe cases with pre-infection samples were judged to be necessary. Whether the second-wave clones peaking on day 37 were SARS-CoV-2 specific was not confirmed. Some responding clones were detected in pre-infection memory, suggesting pre-existing cross-reactive memory T cells joined the SARS-CoV-2 response.

In regard to this clonotype: Its cognate antigen has yet to be identified. Within one base of it there is no much larger clone, and no base qualities were kept.

The run used an Illumina NovaSeq 6000. TCRalpha and TCRbeta cDNA libraries were built by 5'RACE with constant-segment primers, adding sample barcodes and unique molecular identifiers. Trizol reagent was used to extract RNA from every sample. The libraries were amplified in two PCR steps, and the second step added a second sample barcode and Illumina TruSeq adapters. Sequencing of the libraries was done on an Illumina NovaSeq, producing 2 x 150 bp paired-end reads. Under the source paper's analysis protocol: Demultiplexing of reads and collapsing into UMI-guided consensus sequences were performed with migec v1.2.7. With mixcr v2.1.11, UMI consensuses were aligned to TRA and TRB V and J templates and assembled into clonotypes. Expanded or contracted clonotypes were those called significant by both edgeR and NoisET, with noise models trained on biological replicates. For edgeR calls, a false discovery rate-adjusted p below 0.01 and a log2 fold-change threshold of 1 were applied. As an exploratory analysis of dynamics, max-normalized trajectories of the 1000 most abundant clonotypes were examined by PCA with hierarchical clustering. The CD4 or CD8 phenotype of responding clones was assigned using the separately sequenced CD4+ and CD8+ repertoires. TCRdb handled the public reads itself, with Q25 trimming in fastp and clone calling in MiXCR, and kept productive beta chains. Each entry is one CDR3 protein sequence, shown with its most common DNA and genes. The V and J calls and clone size come from TCRdb's table, not from the authors' own analysis. For this sample the table gives about 260,000 distinct CDR3 sequences, of which around 8% were detected only once. Roughly 23% of the sample goes to the ten largest clones.

PBMCs were isolated by Ficoll-Paque density gradient centrifugation. The junction shows trimming of 3 bases on V and 6 bases on J, and the gene matches do not reach 6 bases of it. Via the germline V gene, CDR1 is LGHNA and CDR2 YNFKEQ. Including the terminal cysteine and phenylalanine, the CDR3 comprises 15 residues. Of all the DNA, just the CDR3 is kept, 45 bases in frame from base 1. Material for sequencing was PBMCs or a T cell subset sorted from them (not recorded which). The chain is encoded by TRBV4-2 joined to TRBJ2-2, with 8 bases in between that match TRBD1. This TCR derives from a young man who had mild COVID-19 (a few samples of this study predate the infection). The sample titles of this study are shuffled in the database, so cell type and time point are left out; the donor was told from shared clones. The nucleotides are TGTGCCAGCAGCCACAGGGGGCGAAGTGCCGGGGAGCTGTTTTTT. It is translated as CASSHRGRSAGELFF.